This TCR beta chain was retrieved from a study of technical replicates of blood from a few donors. Per the germline V gene, CDR1 is SGHRS and CDR2 is YFSETQ. With 0 bases removed from V and 7 bases from J, the gap between germline ends came to 7 bases. The CDR3 spans 12 residues. Method: immunoSEQ multiplex PCR; TCRdb's copy keeps in-frame clones and lacks some. The top ten hold over 0.3% of the sample, which has about 72,000 clones, about nine tenths seen once. The sequence was collected from a human donor in good health. Input material: T cells isolated from PBMCs. The chain couples TRBV5-1 to TRBJ1-1; D is possibly TRBD1 (5 bases). The CDR3 spells CASSLGQFEAFF. The CDR3 nucleotides are TGCGCCAGCAGCTTGGGACAGTTTGAAGCTTTCTTT.